The rows below give T cell receptor beta chains drawn from one sample of a study of response to subunit inactivated influenza vaccine. In TCRdb, the RT-PCR reads were re-called with MiXCR into one record per CDR3 protein. The table records about 700,000 distinct CDR3 sequences, more than 11% of them present only once. Sequenced material: PBMCs from blood, taken approximately 15 days before vaccination. The receptor source for this set is a man aged 50 to 59 who received an inactivated influenza vaccine. Each CDR3 is given with its conserved first and last residue. A D gene is named only where the DNA matches it firmly.

d_call	v_call	j_call	cdr3_aa
-	TRBV27	TRBJ1-5	CASRGFGARNQPQHF
-	TRBV29-1	TRBJ1-1	CSVDGRPTPPVTEAFF
TRBD2	TRBV28	TRBJ2-7	CASRLAGPSYEQYF
TRBD1	TRBV20-1	TRBJ1-1	CSARDKGAGTEAFF
-	TRBV27	TRBJ2-1	CASSLAHNEQFF
-	TRBV29-1	TRBJ2-7	CSVEGWGSRSYEQYF
-	TRBV27	TRBJ1-5	CASSLSPKVGTANQPQHF
-	TRBV7-2	TRBJ2-7	CASSLESQQYF
TRBD1	TRBV30	TRBJ2-1	CAWSGQGFGEQFF
-	TRBV5-1	TRBJ2-7	CASSLRGGSSYEQYF
-	TRBV5-1	TRBJ2-1	CASTEIGSSYNEQFF
-	TRBV10-3	TRBJ2-1	CAISGSNQNNEQFF
TRBD2	TRBV12-3/TRBV12-4	TRBJ2-1	CASSWASSGRNEQFF
-	TRBV6-5	TRBJ2-1	CASSSTFNEQFF
TRBD1	TRBV2	TRBJ2-3	CASSAGTGATDTQYF
TRBD1	TRBV7-2	TRBJ2-4	CASSTGTVNIQYF
TRBD2	TRBV15	TRBJ2-2	CATSSGLAGAVAGELFF
-	TRBV20-1	TRBJ2-1	CSVGGPPYNEQFF
-	TRBV20-1	TRBJ2-2	CSVISWGQGNTGELLF
TRBD2	TRBV7-2	TRBJ2-5	CASSSDLAGVGTQYF
TRBD1	TRBV24-1	TRBJ2-3	CATSDPTGVKQYF
TRBD1	TRBV27	TRBJ2-7	CASSLRTGAYEQYF